This TCR beta chain derives from a study of radiotherapy plus CTLA-4 blockade in lung cancer. Study-level information: Objective response was observed in more than 15% of patients, and disease control in approximately 30%.

This clone came up once. Sequencing used immunoSEQ multiplex PCR; TCRdb keeps in-frame clones, though not all of them. Among approximately 89,000 clones, 60% to 85% were seen once, and the ten largest hold 4%. In chemo-refractory metastatic non-small-cell lung cancer, patients got ipilimumab CTLA-4 blockade together with focal radiation. Germline V gene lookup returns CDR1 MNHNY and CDR2 SVGAGI (reference sequence). The CDR3 spans 15 residues. Trimming left V 0 bases short and J 4 bases short, with 12 bases between. The chain is built from TRBV6-6 and TRBJ1-2, with a weak D call TRBD1 (6 bases). The sample in question was peripheral blood, obtained from a patient treated with radiotherapy plus ipilimumab. The clonotype comes from a human donor with non-small cell lung cancer who had a partial response to radiotherapy plus ipilimumab. Some clones in this sample may be carry-over from other donors' samples. In DNA, the CDR3 is TGTGCCAGCAGTTACTCCTCAGGGGTAGGCTATGGCTACACCTTC. This codes for CASSYSSGVGYGYTF.